Below are 29 T cell receptor beta chains sequenced from a single sample in a study of cytomegalovirus exposure and HLA in healthy donors. The PCR had 60 Vbeta and 13 Jbeta primers. The table came from immunoSEQ multiplex PCR; TCRdb's copy has only in-frame clones and leaves some out. The sample yields about 170,000 clones, of which the top ten take up about 0.79%. Sequencing was performed on PBMCs. The receptors shown here come from a woman younger than 30 in good health and CMV-seropositive.

The CDR3: CAWAIQGVGAQYF. The CDR3 nucleotides read TGTGCCTGGGCAATTCAGGGGGTCGGGGCCCAGTACTTC. This sequence joins TRBV30 and TRBJ2-5, with 7 bases lining up with TRBD1. Germline lookup yields CDR1 GTSNPN and CDR2 SVGIG (reference sequence). V was pared by 5 bases and J by 9 bases, with 12 bases of the junction left unmatched. The CDR3 length is 13 residues. The full variable domain, in which reference TRBV30 and TRBJ2-5 provide the parts outside the CDR3, is SQTIHQWPATLVQPVGSPLSLECTVEGTSNPNLYWYRQAAGRGLQLLFYSVGIGQISSEVPQNLSASRPQDRQFILSSKKLLLSDSGFYLCAWAIQGVGAQYFGPGTRLLVL.

J is TRBJ1-4 and V is TRBV7-9; 7 bases are a match to TRBD1. The CDR3 covers 18 residues. The germline CDR1 and CDR2 sequences are SEHNR and FQNEAQ (reference sequence). V shed 3 bases, J shed 0 bases, and the junction held 10 bases outside the gene matches. CDR3 coding DNA: TGTGCCAGCAGCTTTAAGGGACAGCGATTTCCAACTAATGAAAAACTGTTTTTT. Translation gives CASSFKGQRFPTNEKLFF.

The V and J genes are TRBV5-1 and TRBJ2-3; TRBD2 matches 8 bases. Germline CDR1 SGHRS, CDR2 YFSETQ. Trimming took 3 bases from V and 10 from J; bases not matched to a gene: 7. The CDR3 consists of 13 residues. CDR3 loop: CASSSDRGGSQYF. Written as DNA, the CDR3 is TGCGCCAGCAGCTCAGACCGGGGGGGCTCGCAGTATTTT. Variable domain in full (rest from reference TRBV5-1 and TRBJ2-3): KAGVTQTPRYLIKTRGQQVTLSCSPISGHRSVSWYQQTPGQGLQFLFEYFSETQRNKGNFPGRFSGRQFSNSRSEMNVSTLELGDSALYLCASSSDRGGSQYFGPGTRLTVL.

The J gene is TRBJ1-5, the V gene TRBV7-2; 9 positions match TRBD1. V lost 5 bases, J lost 5 bases, and 1 base stayed unmatched. The CDR3 runs 13 residues. Germline V gives CDR1 SGHTA, CDR2 FQGNSA. For the CDR3, the DNA is TGTGCCAGCAGCAGGGACAGGGATCAGCCCCAGCATTTT. This codes for CASSRDRDQPQHF.

The chain recombines TRBV28 with TRBJ2-1; D is possibly TRBD2 (6 bases). Per germline, CDR1 MDHEN and CDR2 SYDVKM. Trimming took 7 bases from V and 8 from J, leaving 18 bases between them. The CDR3 runs 14 residues. The CDR3 protein is CASTTTSDIDEQFF. The CDR3 DNA reads as TGTGCCAGCACCACGACTAGTGATATCGATGAGCAGTTCTTC.

The genes are TRBV7-3 and TRBJ2-3, with 10 bases lining up with TRBD2. This CDR3 contains 16 residues. Germline V lookup: CDR1 SGHTA, CDR2 FQGTGA. V dropped 1 base and J dropped 2; count of bases not matched to a gene: 3. The CDR3: CASSLSLAGVTDTQYF. Here the CDR3 DNA reads TGTGCCAGCAGCTTAAGCCTAGCGGGGGTCACAGATACGCAGTATTTT.

The chain uses TRBV5-6 and TRBJ2-1, with 11 bases that match TRBD2. CDR3 length: 18 residues. CDR1 and CDR2 (germline): SGHDT, YYEEEE. V gave up 4 bases and J gave up 2 bases; unmatched junction bases: 11. CDR3: CASSLIPTLAGAYNEQFF. CDR3 nucleotides: TGTGCCAGCAGCCTCATTCCCACACTAGCGGGGGCCTACAATGAGCAGTTCTTC. Full variable domain (missing parts from reference TRBV5-6 and TRBJ2-1): DAGVTQSPTHLIKTRGQQVTLRCSPKSGHDTVSWYQQALGQGPQFIFQYYEEEERQRGNFPDRFSGHQFPNYSSELNVNALLLGDSALYLCASSLIPTLAGAYNEQFFGPGTRLTVL.

V and J are TRBV5-1 and TRBJ2-5; D is unresolved. The J call may be mistaken, given a closer DNA end match to TRBJ2-7. This CDR3 contains 14 residues. The germline V gene encodes CDR1 SGHRS and CDR2 YFSETQ. The CDR3 sequence is CASSPVGLPNEQYF. CDR3 in DNA: TGCGCCAGCAGCCCGGTTGGTTTACCGAACGAGCAGTACTTC.

The chain is built from TRBV29-1 and TRBJ1-2; 11 bases line up with TRBD1. The CDR3 is 16 residues long. Unmatched junction bases numbered 11, after V lost 0 bases and J lost 8 bases. Germline CDR1 and CDR2: SQVTM and ANQGSEA. The CDR3 reads CSVEDHRDRGEGGYTF. In DNA, the CDR3 is TGCAGCGTTGAAGATCATCGGGACAGGGGGGAAGGAGGCTACACCTTC.

The rearrangement links TRBV5-1 to TRBJ2-4; a weak D match, TRBD1 (6 bases). CDR1 SGHRS and CDR2 YFSETQ come from the germline V gene. Trimming stripped 1 base from V and 6 bases from J, with 14 bases between. The CDR3 has 15 residues. The chain's CDR3 is CASSLTGKRINIQYF. The DNA for the CDR3 is TGCGCCAGCAGCTTGACAGGGAAACGAATAAACATTCAGTACTTC.

V is TRBV18 and J is TRBJ2-7; TRBD1 aligns across 8 bases. The CDR3 sequence is 14 residues long. V lost 3 bases, J lost 6 bases, and 7 bases stayed unmatched. CDR1 and CDR2 from the germline V gene are KGHSH and LQKENI. CDR3 coding DNA: TGTGCCAGCTCACCCTCTCCAGGGGGCGGCGAGCAGTACTTC. Translating it yields CASSPSPGGGEQYF.

This chain connects TRBV11-2 to TRBJ2-7, with 14 bases fitting TRBD2. The trim removed 5 bases at V and 3 bases at J, leaving 12 bases unmatched. Germline V gene sequence: CDR1 SGHAT, CDR2 FQNNGV. CDR3 length: 18 amino acids. Here the CDR3 DNA reads TGTGCCAGCAGCCTGACCAGATCGGGACTAGCGGGAGACTACGAGCAGTACTTC. Its protein product is CASSLTRSGLAGDYEQYF.

This chain uses TRBV29-1 with TRBJ1-2, with D maybe TRBD1 (6 bases). Germline CDR1 is SQVTM and CDR2 is ANQGSEA. The CDR3 is 13 amino acids. V lost 4 bases to trimming and J lost 4 bases, with 13 bases between them. In DNA form, the CDR3 reads TGCAGCGTTGTAACAGGGATTAGCTATGGCTACACCTTC. Protein sequence: CSVVTGISYGYTF.

The chain recombines TRBV6-5 with TRBJ1-5; 7 bases line up with TRBD1. The CDR3 extends over 15 amino acids. Trimming at V came to 5 bases and at J to 0 bases, leaving 4 bases not matched to a gene. CDR1 and CDR2 (germline): MNHEY, SVGAGI. CDR3 sequence reads: CASSKDRYSNQPQHF. CDR3 DNA: TGTGCCAGCAGTAAGGACAGGTATAGCAATCAGCCCCAGCATTTT.

This CDR3 reads CASSGGRGDTEAFF. CDR3 coding DNA: TGTGCCAGCAGCGGGGGCAGGGGGGACACTGAAGCTTTCTTT. The chain joins TRBV5-8 to TRBJ1-1; 7 nucleotides align to TRBD1. CDR1 SGHTS and CDR2 YDEGEE come from the germline V gene. The CDR3 consists of 14 residues. With V trimmed by 4 bases and J by 3 bases, 6 bases remained unmatched.

This sequence joins TRBV12-2 and TRBJ1-1. TRBV12-2 is assigned pseudogene status. CDR3 length: 14 amino acids. CDR3 bases: TGTGCAAGTCGCTTAGCCAAGGGAGGGCCTGAAGCTTTCTTT. Its translation is CASRLAKGGPEAFF.

The chain has TRBV6-5 and TRBJ2-1; 12 nucleotides match TRBD2. The ends lost 3 bases at V and 7 bases at J; junction bases unmatched: 4. Germline V gene lookup returns CDR1 MNHEY and CDR2 SVGAGI. The CDR3 runs to 15 residues. The CDR3 bases are TGTGCCAGCAGTTATCTTGGACTAGCGGGAAATGAGCAGTTCTTC. Translation gives CASSYLGLAGNEQFF.

The rearrangement joins TRBV10-3 to TRBJ1-2; 7 nucleotides align to TRBD1. The junction had 4 bases not matched to a gene; V was cut back by 6 bases and J by 6 bases. This CDR3 contains 12 residues. Germline CDR1 reads ENHRY; CDR2 reads SYGVKD. The CDR3 nucleotides are TGTGCCATCAGAAGAGACAGGGATGGCTACACCTTC. This encodes CAIRRDRDGYTF.

The V gene is TRBV6-1, the J gene TRBJ2-5; 12 nucleotides match TRBD2. CDR1 and CDR2 (germline): MNHNS, SASEGT. The V gene end was trimmed by 6 bases and the J gene end by 2 bases; junction bases not matched to a gene: 1. The CDR3 loop spans 14 amino acids. The CDR3 sequence: CASSTSGRQETQYF. The CDR3 bases are TGTGCCAGCAGCACTAGCGGGAGGCAAGAGACCCAGTACTTC.

The chain recombines TRBV7-9 with TRBJ1-1; D possibly corresponds to TRBD1 (5 bases). V lost 1 base and J lost 3, with 18 bases in between. CDR3 length: 17 amino acids. Germline CDR1 and CDR2: SEHNR and FQNEAQ (reference sequence). CDR3 loop: CASSLVGPIGDDTEAFF. The CDR3, as DNA: TGTGCCAGCAGCTTAGTTGGCCCCATAGGGGATGACACTGAAGCTTTCTTT.

The chain couples TRBV5-1 to TRBJ1-1; D unresolved. Per germline, CDR1 SGHRS and CDR2 YFSETQ. This CDR3 contains 14 residues. V dropped 0 bases and J dropped 4 bases, with 10 bases sitting between them. CDR3 sequence reads: CASSLALTSTEAFF. In nucleotides, the CDR3 is TGCGCCAGCAGCTTGGCCCTAACTTCCACTGAAGCTTTCTTT. Based on the CDR3 plus reference TRBV5-1 and TRBJ1-1, the full variable domain is KAGVTQTPRYLIKTRGQQVTLSCSPISGHRSVSWYQQTPGQGLQFLFEYFSETQRNKGNFPGRFSGRQFSNSRSEMNVSTLELGDSALYLCASSLALTSTEAFFGQGTRLTVV.

The J gene is TRBJ2-1, the V gene TRBV30, with TRBD2 identical over 8 bases. Looked up from germline, CDR1 is GTSNPN and CDR2 is SVGIG (reference sequence). The CDR3 covers 14 residues. Trimming removed 1 base from V and 1 base from J; junction bases left unmatched: 0. This CDR3 is CAWSAGGSYNEQFF. CDR3 nucleotides: TGTGCCTGGAGTGCGGGGGGGTCCTACAATGAGCAGTTCTTC.

This sequence joins TRBV4-1 and TRBJ2-5; 9 nucleotides align to TRBD1. The DNA end is a closer match to TRBJ2-7, so the J assignment may be wrong. The CDR3 totals 16 residues. The V gene's germline CDR1 is MGHRA and CDR2 YSYEKL. This CDR3 is CASSQPRQGVTYEQYF. The CDR3 DNA reads TGCGCCAGCAGCCAACCCCGACAGGGGGTTACCTACGAGCAGTACTTC.

The rearrangement links TRBV7-9 to TRBJ2-3; D gene unclear. V dropped 4 bases and J dropped 6 bases, with 5 bases sitting between them. Germline CDR1 reads SEHNR; CDR2 reads FQNEAQ (reference sequence). This CDR3 spans 11 amino acids. The DNA of the CDR3 is TGTGCCAGCAGCTCCTTTGATACGCAGTATTTT. Protein product: CASSSFDTQYF.

The V gene is TRBV6-1, the J gene TRBJ2-3; TRBD2 is a possible D gene (6 bases). V gave up 3 bases and J gave up 5 bases, with 18 bases separating them. The CDR3 totals 16 residues. Per germline, CDR1 MNHNS and CDR2 SASEGT. CDR3 sequence reads: CASSDAAGRGLDTQYF. Here the CDR3 DNA reads TGTGCCAGCAGTGATGCGGCGGGACGCGGGTTAGATACGCAGTATTTT.

The chain recombines TRBV14 with TRBJ1-1, with 8 bases lining up with TRBD1. The V and J ends lost 5 bases and 0 bases, in that order; junction bases with no gene match: 14. Per the germline V gene, CDR1 is SGHDN and CDR2 is FVKESK. This CDR3 spans 18 amino acids. The CDR3 reads CASSYSTGTGNMNTEAFF. The CDR3 region has the DNA TGTGCCAGCAGCTACAGTACCGGGACAGGCAACATGAACACTGAAGCTTTCTTT.

CDR3 residues: CASSVAAGGADTQYF. CDR3 sequence (DNA): TGTGCCAGCAGCGTAGCGGCGGGGGGAGCAGATACGCAGTATTTT. This chain uses TRBV9 with TRBJ2-3; 8 bases are shared with TRBD2. The germline gives CDR1 SGDLS, CDR2 YYNGEE. The CDR3 runs 15 residues. With 0 bases clipped from V and 4 bases from J, the junction kept 4 bases outside the gene matches.

The chain carries TRBV6-5 and TRBJ1-2; D is possibly TRBD1 (5 bases). The V gene lost 2 bases and the J gene lost 0 bases, with 10 bases spanning the gap. CDR1 is MNHEY, CDR2 SVGAGI, per germline. The CDR3 is made up of 15 amino acids. The CDR3 region is CASSYAGGANYGYTF. The CDR3 bases are TGTGCCAGCAGTTACGCGGGGGGGGCTAACTATGGCTACACCTTC.

The chain recombines TRBV6-1 with TRBJ1-5, with no clear D. This CDR3 is 14 amino acids long. Trimming left V 7 bases short and J 1 base short, with 11 bases between. CDR1 and CDR2 from the germline V gene are MNHNS and SASEGT. This CDR3 reads CASIVGGSNQPQHF. The CDR3 region has the DNA TGTGCCAGCATTGTAGGAGGGAGCAATCAGCCCCAGCATTTT.